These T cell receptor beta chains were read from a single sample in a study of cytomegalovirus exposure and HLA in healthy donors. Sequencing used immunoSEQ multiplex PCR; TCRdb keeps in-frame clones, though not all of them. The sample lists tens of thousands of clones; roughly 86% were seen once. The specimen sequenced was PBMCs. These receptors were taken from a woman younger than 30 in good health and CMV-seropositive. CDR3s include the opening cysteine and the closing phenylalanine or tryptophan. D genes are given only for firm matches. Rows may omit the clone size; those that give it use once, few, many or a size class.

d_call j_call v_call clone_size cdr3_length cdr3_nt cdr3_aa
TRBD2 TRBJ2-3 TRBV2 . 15 TGTGCCAGCAGTGGGCCCCGGGGGGGCATATATACGCAGTATTTT CASSGPRGGIYTQYF
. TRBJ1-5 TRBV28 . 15 TGTGCCAGCACGCTAACGTCTTTGAGCAATCAGCCCCAGCATTTT CASTLTSLSNQPQHF
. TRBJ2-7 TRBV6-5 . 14 TGTGCCAGCAGTTACGACAGTGTCGCCTACGAGCAGTACTTC CASSYDSVAYEQYF
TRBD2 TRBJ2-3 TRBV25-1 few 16 TGTGCCAGCAGTGAGCGTAAGACTAGCACGACAGATACGCAGTATTTT CASSERKTSTTDTQYF
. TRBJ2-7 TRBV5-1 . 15 TGCGCCAGCAGCCCGTGGGCAAGCGGATCCTACGAGCAGTACTTC CASSPWASGSYEQYF
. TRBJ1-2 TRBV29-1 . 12 TGCAGCGCAAAACGCAGTTCCGGGGGCTACACCTTC CSAKRSSGGYTF
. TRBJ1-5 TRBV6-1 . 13 TGTGCCAGCAGTGCCCATAGCAATCAGCCCCAGCATTTT CASSAHSNQPQHF
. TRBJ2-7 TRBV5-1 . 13 TGCGCCAGCAGCTTGGAGACAGGCTACGAGCAGTACTTC CASSLETGYEQYF
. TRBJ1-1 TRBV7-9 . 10 TGTGCCAGAATCAACGGTGAGGCTTTCTTT CARINGEAFF
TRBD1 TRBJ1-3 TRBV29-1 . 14 TGCAGCGTTGGTGGGACAGGCTCTGGAAACACCATATATTTT CSVGGTGSGNTIYF
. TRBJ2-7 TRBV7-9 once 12 TGTGCCAGCAGCCCCCCTCCCCTCGAGCAGTACTTC CASSPPPLEQYF
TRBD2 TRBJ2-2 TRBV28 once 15 TGTGCCAGCAGATCCGGGACTACCAACACCGGGGAGCTGTTTTTT CASRSGTTNTGELFF
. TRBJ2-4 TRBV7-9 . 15 TGTGCCAGCAGCTCATGGGAGGTAGCCAAAAACATTCAGTACTTC CASSSWEVAKNIQYF
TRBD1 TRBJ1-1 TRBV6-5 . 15 TGTGCCAGCAGCTATATCCTTACAGGGGGCACTGAAGCTTTCTTT CASSYILTGGTEAFF
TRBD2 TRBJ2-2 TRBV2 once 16 TGTGCCACCAAGGAGGGGACTAGCGGTCCCACCGGGGAGCTGTTTTTT CATKEGTSGPTGELFF
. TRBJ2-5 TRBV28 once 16 TGTGCCAGCAGCGGGGTTGTCGGAGTAGGTATAGAGACCCAGTACTTC CASSGVVGVGIETQYF
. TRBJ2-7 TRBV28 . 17 TGTGCCAGCAGTTCCACACCCCACAGGTATGGAAACTACGAGCAGTACTTC CASSSTPHRYGNYEQYF
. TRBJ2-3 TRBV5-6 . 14 TGTGCCAGCAGCTTGTCCCTATACACAGATACGCAGTATTTT CASSLSLYTDTQYF
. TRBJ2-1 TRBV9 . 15 TGTGCCAGCAGCGATCTAGGACTCTCCTACAATGAGCAGTTCTTC CASSDLGLSYNEQFF
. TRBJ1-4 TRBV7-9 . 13 TGTGCCAGCAGCTTTGGAGGAAGTGAAAAACTGTTTTTT CASSFGGSEKLFF
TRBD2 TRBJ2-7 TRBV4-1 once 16 TGCGCCAGCAGCCGGATGGGACTAGCGGGAACCTACGAGCAGTACTTC CASSRMGLAGTYEQYF
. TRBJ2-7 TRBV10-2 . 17 TGCGCCAGCAGTGCCCCCTCGACAGGATTGGGCCTCTACGAGCAGTACTTC CASSAPSTGLGLYEQYF
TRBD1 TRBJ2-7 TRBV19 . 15 TGTGCCAGTAGCAGATCCCGGGGACAGGGTCGCGAGCAGTACTTC CASSRSRGQGREQYF
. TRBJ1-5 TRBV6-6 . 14 TGTGCCAGCACCAACGGGGGGGCTCATCAGCCCCAGCATTTT CASTNGGAHQPQHF
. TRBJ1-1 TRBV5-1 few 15 TGCGCCAGCGAACGATCGGGGGAGGGTAACACTGAAGCTTTCTTT CASERSGEGNTEAFF
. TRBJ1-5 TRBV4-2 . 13 TGTGCCAGCAGCCAAAACACAGGGACGGCCTGGCATTTT CASSQNTGTAWHF
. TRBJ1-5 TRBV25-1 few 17 TGTGCCAGCAGTGACTCAGGACAGATGAGTAGCAATCAGCCCCAGCATTTT CASSDSGQMSSNQPQHF
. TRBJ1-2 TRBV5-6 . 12 TGTGCCAGCAGCTGGGGCGGCTATGGCTACACCTTC CASSWGGYGYTF
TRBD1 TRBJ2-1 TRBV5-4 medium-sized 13 TGTGCCAGCGGCCGACAGGGGAGCAATGAGCAGTTCTTC CASGRQGSNEQFF
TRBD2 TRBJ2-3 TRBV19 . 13 TGTGCCAGTGGGACTAGATCCACAGATACGCAGTATTTT CASGTRSTDTQYF
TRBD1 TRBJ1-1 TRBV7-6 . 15 TGTGCCAGCAGCAAATCGACAGGGCAAAACACTGAAGCTTTCTTT CASSKSTGQNTEAFF
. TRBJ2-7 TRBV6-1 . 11 TGTGCCAGCGAGGGAATCTACGAGCAGTACTTC CASEGIYEQYF
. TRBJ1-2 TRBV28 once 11 TGTGCCACCTCCGTTAACTATGGCTACACCTTC CATSVNYGYTF
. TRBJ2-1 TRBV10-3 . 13 TGTGCCATCAGTGAGTCCCTGTACAATGAGCAGTTCTTC CAISESLYNEQFF
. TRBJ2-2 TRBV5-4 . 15 TGTGCCAGCAGCTTCGGGACTTTGACGCCGGGGGAGCTGTTTTTT CASSFGTLTPGELFF
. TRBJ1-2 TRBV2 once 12 TGTGCCAGCTCTGGACAGTTCTATGGCTACACCTTC CASSGQFYGYTF
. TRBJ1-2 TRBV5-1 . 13 TGCGCCAGCAGGCCTACAGAGGGAGATGGCTACACCTTC CASRPTEGDGYTF
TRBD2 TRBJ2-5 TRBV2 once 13 TGTGCCAGCAGGCGGGAGTACCAAGAGACCCAGTACTTC CASRREYQETQYF
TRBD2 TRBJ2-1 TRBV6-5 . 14 TGTGCCAGCAGGGCTCGGTATCGCGGGAGCGGGCAGTTCTTC CASRARYRGSGQFF
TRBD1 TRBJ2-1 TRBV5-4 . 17 TGTGCCAGCAGCTTGGCCTTGGGATACAGGGGAAAACTGGAGCAGTTCTTC CASSLALGYRGKLEQFF
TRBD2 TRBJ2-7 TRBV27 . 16 TGTGCCAGCAGTTTGACCAGTAGCGGGGCGACCTACGAGCAGTACTTC CASSLTSSGATYEQYF
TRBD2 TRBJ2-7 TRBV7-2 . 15 TGTGCCAGCAGCTTAGTGGCTAGCGGGGACTACGAGCAGTACTTC CASSLVASGDYEQYF
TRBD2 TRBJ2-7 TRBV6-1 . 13 TGTGCCACCGACGGGACTAACACCTACGAGCAGTACTTC CATDGTNTYEQYF
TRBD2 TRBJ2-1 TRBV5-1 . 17 TGCGCCAGCAGCTTAGCCCGGACTAGCGGGGCGTACAATGAGCAGTTCTTC CASSLARTSGAYNEQFF
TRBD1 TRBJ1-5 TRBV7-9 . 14 TGTGCCAGCGGGACAGGAGCATATCAAGAGCCCCAGCATTTT CASGTGAYQEPQHF
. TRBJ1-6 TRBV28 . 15 TGTGCCACCTTACAAGACTACAGGGCGAATTCACCCCTCCACTTT CATLQDYRANSPLHF
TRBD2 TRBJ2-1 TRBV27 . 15 TGTGCCAGCAGCACCTGGACTAGCGGATACAATGAGCAGTTCTTC CASSTWTSGYNEQFF
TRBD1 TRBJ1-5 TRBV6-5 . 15 TGTGCCAGCAGCAAGGGACAGGGGTTGGGTCAGCCCCAGCATTTT CASSKGQGLGQPQHF
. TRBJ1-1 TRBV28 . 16 TGTGCCAGCAGCCTCCCGAATGAACAGGGGAACACTGAAGCTTTCTTT CASSLPNEQGNTEAFF
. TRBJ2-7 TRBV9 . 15 TGTGCCAGCAGCGTAGAGGGGTCCGGGTCCTACGAGCAGTACTTC CASSVEGSGSYEQYF
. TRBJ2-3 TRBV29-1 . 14 TGCAGCGTTGAAGCAGGGTCGTATGCAGATACGCAGTATTTT CSVEAGSYADTQYF
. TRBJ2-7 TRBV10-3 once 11 TGTGCCATCAGTTCCGCGGGGGAGCAGTACTTC CAISSAGEQYF
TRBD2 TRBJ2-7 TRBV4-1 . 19 TGCGCCAGCAGCCAAGTCGGCCTAGCGGGGGGTAGTATTTCCTACGAGCAGTACTTC CASSQVGLAGGSISYEQYF
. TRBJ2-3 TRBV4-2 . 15 TGTGCCAGCAGCCTTAGCGGAACTAGCACAGATACGCAGTATTTT CASSLSGTSTDTQYF
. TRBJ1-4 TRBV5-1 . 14 TGCGCCAGCAGGCGACAACCGTCGGATGAAAAACTGTTTTTT CASRRQPSDEKLFF